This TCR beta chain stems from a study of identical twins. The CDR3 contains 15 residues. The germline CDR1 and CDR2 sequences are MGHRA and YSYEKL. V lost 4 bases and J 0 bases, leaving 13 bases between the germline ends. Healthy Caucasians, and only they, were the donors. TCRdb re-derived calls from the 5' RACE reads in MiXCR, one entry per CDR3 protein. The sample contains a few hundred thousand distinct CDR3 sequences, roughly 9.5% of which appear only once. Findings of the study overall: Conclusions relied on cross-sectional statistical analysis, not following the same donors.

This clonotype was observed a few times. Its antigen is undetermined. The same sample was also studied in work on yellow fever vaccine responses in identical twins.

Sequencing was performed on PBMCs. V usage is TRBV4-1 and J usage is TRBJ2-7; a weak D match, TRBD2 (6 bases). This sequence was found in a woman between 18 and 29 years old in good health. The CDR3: CASSPTGLRSYEQYF. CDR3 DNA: TGCGCCAGCAGCCCCACGGGACTTCGCTCCTACGAGCAGTACTTC.